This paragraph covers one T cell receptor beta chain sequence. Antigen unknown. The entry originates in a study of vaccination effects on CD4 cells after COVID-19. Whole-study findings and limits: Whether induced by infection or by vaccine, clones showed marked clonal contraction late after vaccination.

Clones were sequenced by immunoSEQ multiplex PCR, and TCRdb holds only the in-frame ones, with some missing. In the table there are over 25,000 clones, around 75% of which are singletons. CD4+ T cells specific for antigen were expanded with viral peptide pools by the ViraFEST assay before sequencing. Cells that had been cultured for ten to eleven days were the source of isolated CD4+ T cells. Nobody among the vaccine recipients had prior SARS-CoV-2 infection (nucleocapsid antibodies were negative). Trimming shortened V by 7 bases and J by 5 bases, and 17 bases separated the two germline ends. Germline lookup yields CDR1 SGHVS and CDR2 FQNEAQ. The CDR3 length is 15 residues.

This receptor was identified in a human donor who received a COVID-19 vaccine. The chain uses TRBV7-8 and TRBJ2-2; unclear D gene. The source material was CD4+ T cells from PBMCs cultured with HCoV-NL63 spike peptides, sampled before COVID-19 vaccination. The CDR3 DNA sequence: TGTGCCAGCACCCTGAATCCAGACGTAACCGGGGAGCTGTTTTTT. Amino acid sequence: CASTLNPDVTGELFF.